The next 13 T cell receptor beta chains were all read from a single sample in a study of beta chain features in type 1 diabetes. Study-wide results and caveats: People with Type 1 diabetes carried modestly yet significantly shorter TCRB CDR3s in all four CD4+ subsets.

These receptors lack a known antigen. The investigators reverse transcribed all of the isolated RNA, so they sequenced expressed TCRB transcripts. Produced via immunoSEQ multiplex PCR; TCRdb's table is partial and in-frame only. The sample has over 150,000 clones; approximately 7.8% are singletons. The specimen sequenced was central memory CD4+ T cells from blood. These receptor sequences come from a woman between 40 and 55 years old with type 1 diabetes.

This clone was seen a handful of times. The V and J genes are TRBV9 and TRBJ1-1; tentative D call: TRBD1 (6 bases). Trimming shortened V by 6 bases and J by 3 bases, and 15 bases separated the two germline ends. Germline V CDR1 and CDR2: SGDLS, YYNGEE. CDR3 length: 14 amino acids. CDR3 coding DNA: TGTGCCAGCACTCTGGACAGCTCGTACACTGAAGCTTTCTTT. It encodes CASTLDSSYTEAFF.

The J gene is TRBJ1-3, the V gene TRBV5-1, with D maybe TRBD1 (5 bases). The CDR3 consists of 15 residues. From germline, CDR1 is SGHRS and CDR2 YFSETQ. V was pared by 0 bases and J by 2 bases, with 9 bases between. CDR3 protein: CASSLDRSPGNTIYF. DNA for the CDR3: TGCGCCAGCAGCTTGGACAGGAGCCCTGGAAACACCATATATTTT.

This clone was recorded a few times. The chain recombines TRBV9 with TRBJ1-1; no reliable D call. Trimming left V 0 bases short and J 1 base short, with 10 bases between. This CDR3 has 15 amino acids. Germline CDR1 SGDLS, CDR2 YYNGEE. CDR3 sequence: CASSVVERGNTEAFF. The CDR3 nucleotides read TGTGCCAGCAGCGTAGTAGAACGGGGGAACACTGAAGCTTTCTTT.

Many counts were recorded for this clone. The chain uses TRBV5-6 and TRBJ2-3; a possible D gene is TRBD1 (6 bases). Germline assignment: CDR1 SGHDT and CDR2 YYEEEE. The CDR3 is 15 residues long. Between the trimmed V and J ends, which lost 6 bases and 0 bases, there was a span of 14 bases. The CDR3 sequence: CASTLGAASTDTQYF. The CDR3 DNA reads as TGTGCCAGCACCCTGGGGGCCGCTAGCACAGATACGCAGTATTTT.

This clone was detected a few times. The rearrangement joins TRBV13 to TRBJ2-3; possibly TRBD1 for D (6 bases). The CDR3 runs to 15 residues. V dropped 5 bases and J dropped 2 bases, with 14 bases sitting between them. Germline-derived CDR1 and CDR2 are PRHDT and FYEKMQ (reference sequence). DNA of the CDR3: TGTGCCAGCAGCCAGGGGTTGGACTTCACAGATACGCAGTATTTT. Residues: CASSQGLDFTDTQYF.

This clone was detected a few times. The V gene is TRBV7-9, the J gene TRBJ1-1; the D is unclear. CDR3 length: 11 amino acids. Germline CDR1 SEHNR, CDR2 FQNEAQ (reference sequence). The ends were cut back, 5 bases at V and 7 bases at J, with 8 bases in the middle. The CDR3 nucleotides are TGTGCCAGCAGCCTAAATAATGAAGCTTTCTTT. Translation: CASSLNNEAFF. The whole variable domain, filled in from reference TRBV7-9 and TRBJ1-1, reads DTGVSQNPRHKITKRGQNVTFRCDPISEHNRLYWYRQTLGQGPEFLTYFQNEAQLEKSRLLSDRFSAERPKGSFSTLEIQRTEQGDSAMYLCASSLNNEAFFGQGTRLTVV.

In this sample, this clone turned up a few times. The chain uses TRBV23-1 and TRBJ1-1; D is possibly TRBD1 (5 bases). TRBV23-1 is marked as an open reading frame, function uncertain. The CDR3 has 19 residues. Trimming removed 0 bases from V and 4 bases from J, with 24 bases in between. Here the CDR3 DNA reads TGCGCCAGCAGTCAATCAGGGGCCAGGTCGAATTTAAGGCGCACTGAAGCTTTCTTT. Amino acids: CASSQSGARSNLRRTEAFF.

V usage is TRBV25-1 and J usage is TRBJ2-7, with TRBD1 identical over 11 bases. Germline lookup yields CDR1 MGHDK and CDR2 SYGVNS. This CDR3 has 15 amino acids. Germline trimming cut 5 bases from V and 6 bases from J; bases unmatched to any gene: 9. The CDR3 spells CASSPSGTGGGEQYF. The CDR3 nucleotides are TGTGCCAGCAGTCCCTCGGGGACAGGGGGGGGCGAGCAGTACTTC.

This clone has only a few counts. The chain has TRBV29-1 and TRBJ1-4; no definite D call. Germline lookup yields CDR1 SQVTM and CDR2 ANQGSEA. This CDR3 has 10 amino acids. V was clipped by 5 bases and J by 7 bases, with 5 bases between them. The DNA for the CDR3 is TGCAGCGTTTACGGTGAAAAACTGTTTTTT. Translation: CSVYGEKLFF.

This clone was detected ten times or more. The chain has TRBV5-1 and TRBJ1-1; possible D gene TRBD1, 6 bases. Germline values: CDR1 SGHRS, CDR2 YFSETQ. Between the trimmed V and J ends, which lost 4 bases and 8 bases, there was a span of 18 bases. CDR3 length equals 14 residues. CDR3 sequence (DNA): TGCGCCAGCAGCCCCCATGGGGGCGCAGAAGAAGCTTTCTTT. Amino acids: CASSPHGGAEEAFF.

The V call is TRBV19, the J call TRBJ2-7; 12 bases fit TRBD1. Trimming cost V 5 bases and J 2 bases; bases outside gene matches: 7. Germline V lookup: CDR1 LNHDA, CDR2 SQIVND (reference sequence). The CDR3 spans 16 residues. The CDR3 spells CASSASGTGGTYEQYF. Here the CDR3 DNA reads TGTGCCAGTAGTGCTTCCGGGACAGGGGGCACCTACGAGCAGTACTTC.

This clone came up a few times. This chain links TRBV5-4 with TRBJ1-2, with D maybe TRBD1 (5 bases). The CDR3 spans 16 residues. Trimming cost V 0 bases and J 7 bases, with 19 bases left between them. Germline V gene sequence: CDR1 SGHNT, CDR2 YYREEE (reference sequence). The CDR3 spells CASSLGGRGKKSGYTF. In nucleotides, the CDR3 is TGTGCCAGCAGCTTGGGGGGCCGTGGGAAAAAATCTGGCTACACCTTC.

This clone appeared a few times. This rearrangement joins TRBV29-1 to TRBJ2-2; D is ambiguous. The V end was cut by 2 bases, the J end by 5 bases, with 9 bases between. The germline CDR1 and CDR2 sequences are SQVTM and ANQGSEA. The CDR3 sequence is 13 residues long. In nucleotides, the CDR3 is TGCAGCGTTGAATCGGAGAGGACCGGGGAGCTGTTTTTT. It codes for CSVESERTGELFF.